This T cell receptor beta chain was profiled in a study of blood T cell repertoires in COVID-19. Across the study: The study drew acute and convalescent COVID-19 samples from the United States, Italy and Spain. PBMCs, B-cell-depleted T cells, or T cells provided the cDNA or gDNA that made up the material.

The CDR3 is made up of 13 amino acids. In germline, CDR1 is MNHEY, CDR2 SVGEGT. V lost 8 bases, J lost 5 bases, and 15 bases lay in between. Some clones are missing from TCRdb's copy, which holds only in-frame ones; the method was immunoSEQ multiplex PCR. Of about 43,000 clones in the sample, around nine tenths are singletons; the top ten hold 3.5% to 5%. This clone has a single count. The chain has TRBV6-2 or TRBV6-3 and TRBJ2-5; weak D call: TRBD2 (5 bases). The specimen sequenced was peripheral blood. The source of this sequence is a man aged 40-49 years with COVID-19, enrolled during active disease. The CDR3 DNA reads TGTGCCAGCTGTTCTAGCATTGGGGAGACCCAGTACTTC. This gives the protein CASCSSIGETQYF.